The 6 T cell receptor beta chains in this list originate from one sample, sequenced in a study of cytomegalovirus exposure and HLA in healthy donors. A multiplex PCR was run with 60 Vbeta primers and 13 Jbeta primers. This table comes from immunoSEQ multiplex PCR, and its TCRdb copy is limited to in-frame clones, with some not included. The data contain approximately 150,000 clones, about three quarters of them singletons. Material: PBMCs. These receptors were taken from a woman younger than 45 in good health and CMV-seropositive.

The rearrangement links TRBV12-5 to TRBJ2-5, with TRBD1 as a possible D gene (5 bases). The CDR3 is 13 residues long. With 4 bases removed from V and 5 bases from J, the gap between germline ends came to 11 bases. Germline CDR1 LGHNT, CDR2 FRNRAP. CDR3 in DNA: TGTGCTAGTGGTTCGGTGGGGCGGGAGACCCAGTACTTC. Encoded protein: CASGSVGRETQYF.

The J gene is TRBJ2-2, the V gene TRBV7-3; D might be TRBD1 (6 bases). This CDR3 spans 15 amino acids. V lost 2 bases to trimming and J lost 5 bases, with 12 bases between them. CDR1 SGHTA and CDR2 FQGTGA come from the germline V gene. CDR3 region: CASSLLGGRTGELFF. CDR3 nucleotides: TGTGCCAGCAGCTTACTAGGGGGAAGGACCGGGGAGCTGTTTTTT.

The CDR3 is CASSLAFPGEDIQYF. The CDR3 DNA sequence: TGTGCCAGCAGCTTGGCTTTCCCTGGGGAGGACATTCAGTACTTC. The rearrangement uses TRBV5-8 and TRBJ2-4, with D possibly matching TRBD2 (6 bases). The germline CDR1 and CDR2 sequences are SGHTS and YDEGEE. V was cut by 0 bases and J by 8 bases, with 15 bases left in between. This CDR3 has 15 amino acids.

In DNA, the CDR3 is TGTGCCAGCAGCTACCAGGGGGGGAACACCGGGGAGCTGTTTTTT. Its translation is CASSYQGGNTGELFF. The chain links TRBV5-6 to TRBJ2-2; perhaps TRBD1 as D (7 bases). The germline V and J ends were trimmed by 3 bases and 1 base, with 10 bases remaining between them. This CDR3 has 15 residues. The germline CDR1 and CDR2 sequences are SGHDT and YYEEEE.

CDR3 region: CASSLNPGQVKSEQFF. As DNA, the CDR3 is TGTGCCAGCAGTTTAAATCCGGGACAGGTTAAGAGTGAGCAGTTCTTC. This chain connects TRBV28 to TRBJ2-1, with 8 nucleotides matching TRBD1. Per the germline V gene, CDR1 is MDHEN and CDR2 is SYDVKM. CDR3 size: 16 residues. The trim removed 2 bases at V and 9 bases at J, leaving 12 bases unmatched.

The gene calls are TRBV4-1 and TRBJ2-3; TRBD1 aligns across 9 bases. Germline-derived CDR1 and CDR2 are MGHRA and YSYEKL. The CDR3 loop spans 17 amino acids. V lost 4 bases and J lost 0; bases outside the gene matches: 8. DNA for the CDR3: TGCGCCAGCAGCCCGACAGGACAGGGGAGGAGCACAGATACGCAGTATTTT. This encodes CASSPTGQGRSTDTQYF.